This T cell receptor (beta chain) was recovered during a study of shared clonotypes between healthy human individuals. Repertoires were generated with immunoSEQ multiplex PCR, while TCRdb's copy carries only in-frame clones and drops some. Here the sample spans about 600,000 clones, roughly 97% being singletons. Healthy HIV-negative adults without recent acute infections or vaccinations served as donors. This TCR derives from a woman in her 30s in good health. The sample was naive CD4+ T cells sorted from blood. As to subset: CD45RA+ positively selected.

Here the CDR3 reads CASSRDRAGGNTIYF. The CDR3 coding sequence is TGCGCCAGCAGCCGAGACAGGGCGGGTGGAAACACCATATATTTT. This chain joins TRBV4-1 and TRBJ1-3; 7 bases match TRBD1. The CDR3 runs 15 residues. In germline, CDR1 is MGHRA, CDR2 YSYEKL. Trimming took 4 bases from V and 3 from J; bases not matched to a gene: 6.